This T cell receptor (beta chain) was sequenced in a study of T cells in narcolepsy. Looking at the study overall: Patients with NT1 or NT2 and healthy control donors were enrolled. Study results and caveats: Comparing one patient's CSF and blood CD4+ clonotypes highlighted HCRT- and TRIB2-specific autoreactive clonotypes. Autoreactive clone sequences were missing from some blood memory CD4+ repertoires. Reportedly, autoreactive clonotypes were serially detected in patients' blood but not controls'.

The CDR3 has 15 amino acids. After removal of 7 bases from V and 4 bases from J, the junction contained 10 bases not matched to a gene. Germline assignment: CDR1 LGHNA and CDR2 YSLEER. Regarding this clone: Its antigen is undetermined.

Assay used: immunoSEQ multiplex PCR; TCRdb lists only in-frame clones, some missing. Of tens of thousands of clones in the sample, around four fifths were seen once. Source material: CD45RA- memory CD4+ T cells from PBMCs. The sequence came from a human donor with narcolepsy. The chain recombines TRBV4-3 with TRBJ1-2, with 9 bases matching TRBD1. The CDR3 DNA sequence: TGCGCCAGCAACCCTTCGGGACAGGGTCCCTATGGCTACACCTTC. This sequence encodes CASNPSGQGPYGYTF.